Described below is a single TCR beta chain sequence and its context. This sample is part of a study of blood T cell repertoires in COVID-19. Profiling relied on immunoSEQ multiplex PCR, and the TCRdb table lists in-frame clones only, not all of them. The data show tens of thousands of clones, about 89% seen once. This TCR was recovered from a woman aged 55-70 years with active COVID-19. The sequenced material came from peripheral blood.

This CDR3 is CASSEFGEGGYTF. CDR3 nucleotide sequence: TGTGCCAGCAGTGAATTTGGGGAGGGTGGCTACACCTTC. The genes are TRBV6-1 and TRBJ1-2; no clear D. This CDR3 has 13 amino acids. V shed 2 bases and J shed 7 bases, with 11 bases lying between them. In germline, CDR1 is MNHNS, CDR2 SASEGT.